The T cell receptor (beta chain) described here comes from a study of CD8+ T cells in alopecia areata. Stated treatment: oral pan-JAK inhibitor, 5-10 mg twice daily. RNA extraction and reverse transcription yielded cDNA as sequencing template. The table came from immunoSEQ multiplex PCR; TCRdb's copy has only in-frame clones and leaves some out. The repertoire holds more than 100,000 clones, with 53% as singletons. The V gene lost 6 bases and the J gene lost 2 bases, with 7 bases spanning the gap. In germline, CDR1 is MGHDK, CDR2 SYGVNS. CDR3 length equals 12 residues. The sample here was CD4+ T cells sorted from blood, taken at week 4, from a patient treated with tofacitinib. The rearrangement links TRBV25-1 to TRBJ1-2, with D possibly TRBD1 on 5 matching bases. This clonotype was obtained from a human donor with alopecia areata. The CDR3 DNA follows: TGTGCCAGCAGACAGGAAAACTATGGCTACACCTTC. This translates into CASRQENYGYTF.